This record looks at one T cell receptor beta chain sequence and its context. It has no known antigen specificity. No base quality information exists; no much larger clone differs at one position. Genomic DNA was extracted from sorted cells for sequencing of the TCRbeta CDR3 region. TCRbeta CDR3 regions were sequenced using the immunoSEQ Assay. TCRdb took this table from immuneACCESS and kept in-frame rearrangements with V and J called. Such tables lack part of the clones; where checked against another copy, unresolved V genes explain under half of the gap, and the rest is unexplained. The sample profile shows just under 85,000 clones; over 65% of them were found once. Clones ranked in the top ten supply roughly 0.8% of the sample. Patients with autoimmune disease history or receiving systemic immunosuppression were excluded from the trial. In every dose cohort, peripheral blood was drawn for TCR sequencing at baseline, cycle 4 day 1, and cycle 7 day 1. The samples were drawn from a first-in-human, open-label, multicenter phase I dose-escalation trial of ivuxolimab. Adults with locally advanced or metastatic melanoma, renal cell, hepatocellular, or head and neck squamous cell carcinoma were enrolled in the trial. CD4+ and CD8+ T cells were sorted separately from peripheral blood before TCR sequencing.

These data belong to a study of OX40 agonist ivuxolimab in advanced cancers. Study-level background: The costimulatory receptor OX40 (CD134) was targeted by ivuxolimab, a fully human IgG2 agonistic monoclonal antibody. Intravenous ivuxolimab was administered to patients every 2 weeks at six dose levels: 0.01, 0.1, 0.3, 1.5, 3 and 10 mg/kg. Among the approximately 50 dose-escalation patients, about 20 had hepatocellular carcinoma, roughly 15 melanoma, 9 renal cell carcinoma and 9 head and neck cancer. A male proportion of about 79% and a mean age of approximately 61 years, ranging from 23 to 79, were recorded for the dose-escalation cohort. Prior anti-PD-1, anti-PD-L1 or anti-CTLA-4 therapy was permitted, and approximately 39% of dose-escalation patients had received checkpoint inhibitors. Partial responses occurred in three dose-escalation patients, of whom one had hepatocellular carcinoma and two had cutaneous melanoma. Peripheral TCRbeta sequencing was intended to test whether TCR sequence diversity was altered and clonal T-cell expansion was caused by ivuxolimab. The paper covers the monotherapy dose-escalation part of the phase I ivuxolimab trial, which included N ≈ 57 patients.

What the study reported, not specific to this receptor: At doses from 0.1 to 3.0 mg/kg, clonal expansion was seen in both CD4+ and CD8+ blood T cells between baseline and week 6. Low levels of normalized T-cell clonal expansion were also seen in some patients who did not respond. In partial responders in the 0.1-3.0 mg/kg groups, normalized peripheral clonal expansion was found to be among the lowest, especially among CD8+ T cells. After ivuxolimab, CD8+ T cells had more expanded clones than CD4+ T cells on average. The antigen specificity of the clonally expanded peripheral T cells was not determined.

Sequences were derived from CD4+ or CD8+ T cells sorted from blood, sampled in a trial of the OX40 agonist ivuxolimab. This receptor was obtained from an adult with an advanced solid tumor such as melanoma, head and neck, liver or kidney cancer.

DNA sequence: TGTGCCAGCAGCCGCCCTGCAGATACGCAGTATTTT. Its translation is CASSRPADTQYF. This chain is built from TRBV7-2 and TRBJ2-3, with the D gene too uncertain to name. A distance of 7 bases separates the germline ends of V and J, which lose 5 bases and 4 bases respectively. From the cysteine up to the phenylalanine, the CDR3 has a length of 12 residues. Only the CDR3 DNA is retained, 36 bases long and in frame from the first base. CDR1 and CDR2, per the germline V gene, are SGHTA and FQGNSA. Beyond the CDR3, the reference TRBV7-2 and TRBJ2-3 genes provide the residues; the full variable domain reads: GAGVSQSPSNKVTEKGKDVELRCDPISGHTALYWYRQSLGQGLEFLIYFQGNSAPDKSGLPSDRFSAERTGGSVSTLTIQRTQQEDSAVYLCASSRPADTQYFGPGTRLTVL.